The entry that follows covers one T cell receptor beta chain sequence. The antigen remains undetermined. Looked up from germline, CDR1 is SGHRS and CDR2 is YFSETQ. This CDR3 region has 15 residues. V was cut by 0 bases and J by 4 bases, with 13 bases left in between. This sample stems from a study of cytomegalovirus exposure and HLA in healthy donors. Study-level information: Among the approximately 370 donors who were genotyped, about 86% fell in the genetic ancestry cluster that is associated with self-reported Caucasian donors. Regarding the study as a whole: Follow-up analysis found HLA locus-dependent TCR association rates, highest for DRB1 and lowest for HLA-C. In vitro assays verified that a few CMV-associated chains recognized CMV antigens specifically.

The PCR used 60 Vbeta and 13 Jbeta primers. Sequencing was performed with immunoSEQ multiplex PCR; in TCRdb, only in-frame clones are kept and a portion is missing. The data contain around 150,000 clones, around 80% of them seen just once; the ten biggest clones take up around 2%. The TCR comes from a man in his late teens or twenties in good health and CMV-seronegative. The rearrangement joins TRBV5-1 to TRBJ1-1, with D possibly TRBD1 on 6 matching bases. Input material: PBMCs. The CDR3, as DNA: TGCGCCAGCAGCTTGGCCGGGGGGGGGCTCACTGAAGCTTTCTTT. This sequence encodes CASSLAGGGLTEAFF.